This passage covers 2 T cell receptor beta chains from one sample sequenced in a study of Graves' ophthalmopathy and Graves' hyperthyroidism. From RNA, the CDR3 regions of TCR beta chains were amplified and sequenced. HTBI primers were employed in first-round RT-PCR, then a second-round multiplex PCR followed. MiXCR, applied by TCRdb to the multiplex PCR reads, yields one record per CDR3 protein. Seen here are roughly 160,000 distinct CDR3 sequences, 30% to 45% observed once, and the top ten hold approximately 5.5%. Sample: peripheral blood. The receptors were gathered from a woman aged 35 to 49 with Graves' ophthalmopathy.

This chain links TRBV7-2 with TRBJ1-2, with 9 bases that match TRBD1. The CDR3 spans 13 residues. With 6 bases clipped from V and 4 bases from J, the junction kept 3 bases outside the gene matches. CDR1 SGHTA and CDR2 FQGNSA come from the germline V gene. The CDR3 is CASRRQGGYGYTF. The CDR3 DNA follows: TGTGCCAGCAGAAGACAGGGGGGCTATGGCTACACCTTC.

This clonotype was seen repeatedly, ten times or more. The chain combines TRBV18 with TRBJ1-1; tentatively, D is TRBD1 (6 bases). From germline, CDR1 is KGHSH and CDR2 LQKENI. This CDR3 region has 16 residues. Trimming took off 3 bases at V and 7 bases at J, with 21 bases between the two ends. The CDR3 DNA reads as TGTGCCAGCTCACCCATAAAACAGGGTTTTGGGTTTGAAGCTTTCTTT. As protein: CASSPIKQGFGFEAFF. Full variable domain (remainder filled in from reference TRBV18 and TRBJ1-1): NAGVMQNPRHLVRRRGQEARLRCSPMKGHSHVYWYRQLPEEGLKFMVYLQKENIIDESGMPKERFSAEFPKEGPSILRIQQVVRGDSAAYFCASSPIKQGFGFEAFFGQGTRLTVV.